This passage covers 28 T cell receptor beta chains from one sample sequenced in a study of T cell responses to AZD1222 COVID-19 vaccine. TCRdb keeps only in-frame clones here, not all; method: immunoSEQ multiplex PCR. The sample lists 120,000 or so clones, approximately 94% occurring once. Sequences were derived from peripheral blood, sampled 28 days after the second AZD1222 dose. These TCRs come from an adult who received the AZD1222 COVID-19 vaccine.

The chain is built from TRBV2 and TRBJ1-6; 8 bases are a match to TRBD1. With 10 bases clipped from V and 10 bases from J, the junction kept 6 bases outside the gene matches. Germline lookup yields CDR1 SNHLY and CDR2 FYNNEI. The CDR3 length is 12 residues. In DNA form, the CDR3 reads TGTGCCAACGGACAGGGCGGGTCACCCCTCCACTTT. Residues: CANGQGGSPLHF. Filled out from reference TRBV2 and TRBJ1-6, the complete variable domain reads EPEVTQTPSHQVTQMGQEVILRCVPISNHLYFYWYRQILGQKVEFLVSFYNNEISEKSEIFDDQFSVERPDGSNFTLKIRSTKLEDSAMYFCANGQGGSPLHFGNGTRLTVT.

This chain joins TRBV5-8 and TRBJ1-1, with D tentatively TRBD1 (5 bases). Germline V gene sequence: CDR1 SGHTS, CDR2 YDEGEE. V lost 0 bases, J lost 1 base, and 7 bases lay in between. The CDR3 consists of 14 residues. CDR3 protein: CASSLGGGNTEAFF. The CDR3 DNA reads TGTGCCAGCAGCTTGGGTGGGGGGAACACTGAAGCTTTCTTT. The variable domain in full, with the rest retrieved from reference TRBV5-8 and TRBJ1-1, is EAGVTQSPTHLIKTRGQQATLRCSPISGHTSVYWYQQALGLGLQFLLWYDEGEERNRGNFPPRFSGRQFPNYSSELNVNALELEDSALYLCASSLGGGNTEAFFGQGTRLTVV.

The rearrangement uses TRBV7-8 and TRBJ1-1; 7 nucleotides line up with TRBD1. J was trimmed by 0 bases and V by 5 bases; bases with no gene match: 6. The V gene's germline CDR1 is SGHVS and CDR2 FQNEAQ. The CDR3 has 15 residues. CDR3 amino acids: CASSPWTGLNTEAFF. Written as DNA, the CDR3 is TGTGCCAGCAGCCCTTGGACAGGCTTGAACACTGAAGCTTTCTTT.

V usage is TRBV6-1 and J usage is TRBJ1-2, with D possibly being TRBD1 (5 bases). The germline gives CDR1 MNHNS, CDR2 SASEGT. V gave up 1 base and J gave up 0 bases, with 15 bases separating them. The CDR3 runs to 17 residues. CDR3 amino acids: CASSEGWGTATNYGYTF. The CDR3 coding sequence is TGTGCCAGCAGTGAAGGGTGGGGGACCGCTACTAACTATGGCTACACCTTC.

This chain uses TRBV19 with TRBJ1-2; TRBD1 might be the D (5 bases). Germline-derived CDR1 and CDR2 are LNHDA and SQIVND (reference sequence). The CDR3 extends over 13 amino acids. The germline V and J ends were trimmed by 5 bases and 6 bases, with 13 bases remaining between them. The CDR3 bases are TGTGCCAGTAGTTCCTCGGCAGGGAATGGCTACACCTTC. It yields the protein CASSSSAGNGYTF.

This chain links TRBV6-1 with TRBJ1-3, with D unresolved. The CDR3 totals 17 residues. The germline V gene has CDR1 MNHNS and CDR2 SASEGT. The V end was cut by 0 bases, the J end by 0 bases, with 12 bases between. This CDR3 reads CASSEAVQAYSGNTIYF. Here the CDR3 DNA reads TGTGCCAGCAGTGAAGCTGTGCAGGCCTACTCTGGAAACACCATATATTTT.

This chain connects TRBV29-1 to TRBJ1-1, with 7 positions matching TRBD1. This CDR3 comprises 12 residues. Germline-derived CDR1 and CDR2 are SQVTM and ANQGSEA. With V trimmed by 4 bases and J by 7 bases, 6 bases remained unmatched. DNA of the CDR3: TGCAGCGTTGCCCGGGACAGCCATGAAGCTTTCTTT. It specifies CSVARDSHEAFF.

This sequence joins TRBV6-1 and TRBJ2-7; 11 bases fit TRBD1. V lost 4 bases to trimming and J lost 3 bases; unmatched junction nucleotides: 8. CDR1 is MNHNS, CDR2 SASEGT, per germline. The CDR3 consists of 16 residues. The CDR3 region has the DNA TGTGCCAGCAGTGGATTAGGGACAGGGGGTGACTACGAGCAGTACTTC. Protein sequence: CASSGLGTGGDYEQYF.

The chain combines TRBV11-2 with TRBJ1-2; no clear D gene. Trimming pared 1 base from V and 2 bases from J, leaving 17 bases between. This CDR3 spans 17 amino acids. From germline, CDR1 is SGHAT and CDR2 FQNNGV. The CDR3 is CASSLGLGLGLNYGYTF. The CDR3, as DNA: TGTGCCAGCAGCTTAGGATTGGGGTTGGGTCTCAACTATGGCTACACCTTC.

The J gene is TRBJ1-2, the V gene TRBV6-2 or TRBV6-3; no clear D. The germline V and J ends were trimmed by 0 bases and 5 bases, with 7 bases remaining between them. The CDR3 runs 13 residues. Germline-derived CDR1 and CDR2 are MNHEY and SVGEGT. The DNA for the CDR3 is TGTGCCAGCAGTTACTCTTTAAATTATGGCTACACCTTC. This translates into CASSYSLNYGYTF.

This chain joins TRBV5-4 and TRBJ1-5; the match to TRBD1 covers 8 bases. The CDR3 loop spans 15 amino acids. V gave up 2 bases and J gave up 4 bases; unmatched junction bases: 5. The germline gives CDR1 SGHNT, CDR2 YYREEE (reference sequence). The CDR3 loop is CASSFGTGENQPQHF. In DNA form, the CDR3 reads TGTGCCAGCAGCTTCGGGACAGGAGAAAATCAGCCCCAGCATTTT.

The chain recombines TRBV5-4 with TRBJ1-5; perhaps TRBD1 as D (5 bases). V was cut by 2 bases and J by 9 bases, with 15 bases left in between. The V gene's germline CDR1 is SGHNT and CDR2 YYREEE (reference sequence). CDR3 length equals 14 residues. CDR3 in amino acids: CASSFFGGGGPQHF. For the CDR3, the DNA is TGTGCCAGCAGCTTTTTTGGGGGAGGTGGGCCCCAGCATTTT.

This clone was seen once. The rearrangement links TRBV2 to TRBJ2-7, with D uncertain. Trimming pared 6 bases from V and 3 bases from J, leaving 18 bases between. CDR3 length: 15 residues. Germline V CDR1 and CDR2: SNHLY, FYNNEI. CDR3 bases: TGTGCCAGCAGCAAAGAGTTGGGGAAAAACTACGAGCAGTACTTC. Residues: CASSKELGKNYEQYF.

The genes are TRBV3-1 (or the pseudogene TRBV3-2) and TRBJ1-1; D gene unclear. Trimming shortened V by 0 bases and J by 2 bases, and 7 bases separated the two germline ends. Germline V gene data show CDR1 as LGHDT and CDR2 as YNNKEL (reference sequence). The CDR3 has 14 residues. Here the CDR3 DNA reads TGTGCCAGCAGCCAAGATAGCTCAAACACTGAAGCTTTCTTT. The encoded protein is CASSQDSSNTEAFF.

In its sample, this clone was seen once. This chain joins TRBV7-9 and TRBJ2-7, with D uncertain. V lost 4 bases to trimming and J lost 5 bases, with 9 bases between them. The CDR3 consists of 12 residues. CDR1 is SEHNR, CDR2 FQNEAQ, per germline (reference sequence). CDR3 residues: CASSYHKNEQYF. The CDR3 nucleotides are TGTGCCAGCAGCTACCACAAGAACGAGCAGTACTTC.

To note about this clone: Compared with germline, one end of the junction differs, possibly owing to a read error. CDR3: CASSLAPAQSYEQYF. The CDR3 DNA follows: TGTGCCAGCAGTTTGGCTCCGGCACAGAGCTACGAGCAGTACTTC. The chain couples TRBV5-5 to TRBJ2-7; D not resolved. The CDR3 totals 15 residues. Germline CDR1 and CDR2: SGHKS and YYEKEE (reference sequence).

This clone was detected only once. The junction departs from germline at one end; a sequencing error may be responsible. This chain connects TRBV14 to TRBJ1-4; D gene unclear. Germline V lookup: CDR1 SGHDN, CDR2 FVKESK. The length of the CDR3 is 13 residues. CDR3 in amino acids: CASSQDYRKKLFF. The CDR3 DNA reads TGTGCCAGCAGCCAAGATTATCGGAAAAAGCTGTTTTTT.

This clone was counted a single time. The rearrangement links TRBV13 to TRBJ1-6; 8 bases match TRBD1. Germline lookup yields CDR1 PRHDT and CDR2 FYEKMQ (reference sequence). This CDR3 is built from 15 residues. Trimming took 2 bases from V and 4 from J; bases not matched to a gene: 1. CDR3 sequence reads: CASSLRTGYNSPLHF. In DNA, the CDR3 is TGTGCCAGCAGCTTAAGGACAGGGTATAATTCACCCCTCCACTTT.

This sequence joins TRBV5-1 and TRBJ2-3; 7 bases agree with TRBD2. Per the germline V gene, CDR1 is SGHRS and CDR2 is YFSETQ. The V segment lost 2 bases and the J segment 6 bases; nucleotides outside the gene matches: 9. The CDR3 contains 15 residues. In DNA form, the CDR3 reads TGCGCCAGCAGCTTCGGAGCGCCCGGGGGGGATACGCAGTATTTT. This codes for CASSFGAPGGDTQYF.

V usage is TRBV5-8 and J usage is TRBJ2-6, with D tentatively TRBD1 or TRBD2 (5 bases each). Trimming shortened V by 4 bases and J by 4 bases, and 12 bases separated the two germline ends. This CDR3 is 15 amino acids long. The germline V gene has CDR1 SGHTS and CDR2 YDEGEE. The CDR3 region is CASSPQGVGANVLTF. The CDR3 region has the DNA TGTGCCAGCAGCCCTCAGGGAGTCGGGGCCAACGTCCTGACTTTC.

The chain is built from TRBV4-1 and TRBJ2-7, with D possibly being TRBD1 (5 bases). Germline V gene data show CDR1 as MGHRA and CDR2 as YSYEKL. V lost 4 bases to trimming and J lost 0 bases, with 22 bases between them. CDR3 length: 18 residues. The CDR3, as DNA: TGCGCCAGCAGCCTAGGCCCTGGGGAAGAAGGGGCCTCCTACGAGCAGTACTTC. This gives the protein CASSLGPGEEGASYEQYF.

CDR3 residues: CASSRTDGTPLHF. Here the CDR3 DNA reads TGTGCCAGCAGTAGGACGGACGGTACACCCCTCCACTTT. This chain joins TRBV2 and TRBJ1-6, with D hard to call. The CDR3 extends over 13 amino acids. V lost 5 bases and J lost 11, with 13 bases in between. The germline CDR1 and CDR2 sequences are SNHLY and FYNNEI.

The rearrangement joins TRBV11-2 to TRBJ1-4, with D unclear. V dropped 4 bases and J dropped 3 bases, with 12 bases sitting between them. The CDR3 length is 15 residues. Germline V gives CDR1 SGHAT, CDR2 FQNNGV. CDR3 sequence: CASSSRRFANEKLFF. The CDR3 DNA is TGTGCCAGCAGCTCCCGTCGATTTGCTAATGAAAAACTGTTTTTT.

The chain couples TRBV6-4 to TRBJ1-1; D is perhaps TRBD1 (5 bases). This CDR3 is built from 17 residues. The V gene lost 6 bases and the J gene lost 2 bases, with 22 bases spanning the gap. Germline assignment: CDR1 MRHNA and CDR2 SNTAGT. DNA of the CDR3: TGTGCCAGCAGAGACCGGGACCGCCGAGGGGTCAACACTGAAGCTTTCTTT. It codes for CASRDRDRRGVNTEAFF.

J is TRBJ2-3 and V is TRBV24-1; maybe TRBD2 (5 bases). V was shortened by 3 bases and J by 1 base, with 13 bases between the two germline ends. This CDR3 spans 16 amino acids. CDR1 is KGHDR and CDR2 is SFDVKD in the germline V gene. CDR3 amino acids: CATSDRGVLGTDTQYF. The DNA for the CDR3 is TGTGCCACCAGTGATCGGGGTGTCTTGGGCACAGATACGCAGTATTTT.

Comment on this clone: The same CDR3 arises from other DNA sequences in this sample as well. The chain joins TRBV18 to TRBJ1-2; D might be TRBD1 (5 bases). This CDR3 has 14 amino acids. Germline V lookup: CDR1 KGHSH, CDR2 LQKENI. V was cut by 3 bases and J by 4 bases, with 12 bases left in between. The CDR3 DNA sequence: TGTGCCAGCTCACCGCCCGGGACGGGCTATGGCTACACCTTC. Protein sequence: CASSPPGTGYGYTF. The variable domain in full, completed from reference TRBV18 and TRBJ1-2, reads NAGVMQNPRHLVRRRGQEARLRCSPMKGHSHVYWYRQLPEEGLKFMVYLQKENIIDESGMPKERFSAEFPKEGPSILRIQQVVRGDSAAYFCASSPPGTGYGYTFGSGTRLTVV.

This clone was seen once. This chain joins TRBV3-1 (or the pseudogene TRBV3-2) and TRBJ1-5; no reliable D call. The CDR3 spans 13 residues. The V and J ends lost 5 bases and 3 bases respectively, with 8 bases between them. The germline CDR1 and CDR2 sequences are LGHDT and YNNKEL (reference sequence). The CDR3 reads CASSGSPNQPQHF. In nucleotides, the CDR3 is TGTGCCAGCAGCGGAAGTCCCAATCAGCCCCAGCATTTT.

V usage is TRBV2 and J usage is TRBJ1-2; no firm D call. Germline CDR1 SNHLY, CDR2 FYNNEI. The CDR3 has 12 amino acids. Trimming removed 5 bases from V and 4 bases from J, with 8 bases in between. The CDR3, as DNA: TGTGCCAGCAGTTTGGGCCTCTATGGCTACACCTTC. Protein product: CASSLGLYGYTF.